This T cell receptor (beta chain) came from a study of T cell repertoires in cytomegalovirus infection. The overall study: Evidence of both CMV infection and a matching HLA type came from public TCR beta signatures.

One entry per CDR3 protein, called by TCRdb with MiXCR from the reads. The data contain 150,000 to 200,000 distinct CDR3 sequences, approximately 15% of them seen just once; the ten biggest clones take up over 20%. Notes on the study in general: CMV carriers with the relevant HLA were identified by cumulative public TCR beta family frequency. Across the ex vivo response, the dominant clonotypes were HLA-C-restricted CMV-specific TCR beta clonotypes.

A few counts support this clonotype. Its specificity is unknown. The source material was PBMCs. The receptor comes from a human donor in good health (CMV status not recorded). Some clones in this sample may be carry-over from other donors' samples.

This chain's CDR3 is CASRGEQGPGGELFF. As DNA, the CDR3 is TGCGCCAGCAGAGGCGAACAGGGACCCGGCGGGGAGCTGTTTTTT. The chain joins TRBV5-1 to TRBJ2-2; TRBD1 is a possible D gene (6 bases). CDR1 SGHRS and CDR2 YFSETQ come from the germline V gene. The CDR3 is 15 residues long. V was pared by 5 bases and J by 7 bases, with 18 bases between.